This T cell receptor (beta chain) was obtained from a study of T cells in Graves' hyperthyroidism and ophthalmopathy. Study-wide context: Peripheral blood was acquired at first diagnosis, ahead of any therapy whatsoever. Study-level results: Within blood appeared most thyroid clonotypes that had expanded above 0.001.

This clonotype was recorded at least ten times. Its antigen is undetermined. From RNA transcripts, TCR beta CDR3 regions were amplified. Using the HTBI primer set, a first-round RT-PCR was run on the TCR CDR3. In TCRdb, the multiplex PCR reads were re-called with MiXCR into one record per CDR3 protein. Altogether hundreds of thousands of distinct CDR3 sequences are present, 20% to 30% being singletons, with the ten largest covering roughly a quarter. Trimming took off 5 bases at V and 4 bases at J, with 14 bases between the two ends. CDR3 size: 14 residues. Germline V gene lookup returns CDR1 SGHVS and CDR2 FQNEAQ. The blood was taken when hyperthyroidism was first diagnosed, before any ophthalmopathy symptoms showed up.

The sample comprised blood. The receptor was derived from a man in his forties with Graves' hyperthyroidism that later progressed to Graves' ophthalmopathy. The V call is TRBV7-8, the J call TRBJ1-1; D remains ambiguous. CDR3: CASSPRAPGTEAFF. DNA for the CDR3: TGTGCCAGCAGCCCTCGAGCCCCGGGCACTGAAGCTTTCTTT. Looking up the rest from reference TRBV7-8 and TRBJ1-1 gives the full variable domain: GAGVSQSPRYKVAKRGQDVALRCDPISGHVSLFWYQQALGQGPEFLTYFQNEAQLDKSGLPSDRFFAERPEGSVSTLKIQRTQQEDSAVYLCASSPRAPGTEAFFGQGTRLTVV.